This TCR beta chain is drawn from a study of blood T cell repertoires in COVID-19. Seattle researchers signed up patients amid active infection and tracked them longitudinally. The CDR3 has 16 amino acids. V trimming: 0 bases; J trimming: 4 bases; junction bases outside the gene matches: 8. Clones were read by immunoSEQ multiplex PCR, and TCRdb kept only the in-frame ones, dropping some. The data show about 370,000 clones, around 89% seen once. What was sequenced was peripheral blood. This TCR was sampled from a woman between 25 and 40 years old with COVID-19, enrolled during active disease. The chain links TRBV23-1 to TRBJ2-7; 8 nucleotides line up with TRBD1. TRBV23-1 is an ORF for which the function is uncertain. CDR3 nucleotide sequence: TGCGCCAGCAGTCAATCGGGAGCAGGGGGCTATTACGAGCAGTACTTC. It codes for CASSQSGAGGYYEQYF.